This T cell receptor beta chain was found in a study of T cell responses to AZD1222 COVID-19 vaccine. Data came from immunoSEQ multiplex PCR; TCRdb stores just in-frame clones and leaves some out. The sample has some 150,000 clones; around nine tenths are singletons. Trimming took off 1 base at V and 11 bases at J, with 11 bases between the two ends. The V gene's germline CDR1 is SEHNR and CDR2 FQNEAQ (reference sequence). This CDR3 is 12 amino acids long. Study conclusions and caveats: Unmutated variant regions are reportedly the target of nearly half of TCRs that are spike-specific.

With regard to this clone: Its antigen is not known.

The receptor was isolated from an adult who received the AZD1222 COVID-19 vaccine. The material was peripheral blood, obtained 28 days after the second AZD1222 dose. The chain joins TRBV7-9 to TRBJ1-1, with D possibly TRBD1 on 5 matching bases. This CDR3 reads CASSLGGDGAFF. CDR3 DNA sequence: TGTGCCAGCAGCTTAGGGGGGGACGGGGCTTTCTTT.